Shown below are 29 T cell receptor beta chains from a single sample sequenced in a study of human T cells and chemical hapten exposure. TCRdb re-called the RACE reads with MiXCR, one entry per CDR3 protein. The sample gives over 65,000 distinct CDR3 sequences, around 11% of which show up once; roughly 4.2% is in the top ten. As to time point: patch test 1, 2 weeks after DPC sensitization. The sample's treatment: therapeutic diphenylcyclopropenone sensitization with weekly scalp DPC. The source material was whole blood, sampled in connection with sensitization to the hapten diphenylcyclopropenone (DPC). Receptor source: a woman aged 50 to 65 with alopecia areata. Some clones in this sample may be carry-over from other donors' samples.

This clonotype was counted only a few times. V and J are TRBV3-1 and TRBJ2-3; TRBD1 matches at 9 bases. V lost 8 bases, J lost 4 bases, and 7 bases stayed unmatched. The CDR3 is 14 residues long. Germline-derived CDR1 and CDR2 are LGHDT and YNNKEL (reference sequence). In DNA form, the CDR3 reads TGTGCCAGCTCAGGGACAGGGTCTCCAGATACGCAGTATTTT. Protein sequence: CASSGTGSPDTQYF.

This clonotype was seen more than once but under ten times. This chain connects TRBV20-1 to TRBJ2-3; D remains unclear. The CDR3 loop spans 14 amino acids. Trimming shortened V by 6 bases and J by 0 bases, and 13 bases separated the two germline ends. Germline-derived CDR1 and CDR2 are DFQATT and SNEGSKA (reference sequence). CDR3 sequence (DNA): TGCAGTGCCCCCCCAGCGACTAGCACAGATACGCAGTATTTT. Its protein product is CSAPPATSTDTQYF.

This clonotype was observed many times. The J gene is TRBJ2-2, the V gene TRBV30; D is ambiguous. The CDR3 has 14 amino acids. V was shortened by 0 bases and J by 4 bases, with 9 bases between the two germline ends. From germline, CDR1 is GTSNPN and CDR2 SVGIG (reference sequence). The CDR3 protein is CAWSVKGLTGELFF. In nucleotides, the CDR3 is TGTGCCTGGAGTGTAAAAGGCCTCACCGGGGAGCTGTTTTTT. The full variable domain, with the rest looked up from reference TRBV30 and TRBJ2-2, is SQTIHQWPATLVQPVGSPLSLECTVEGTSNPNLYWYRQAAGRGLQLLFYSVGIGQISSEVPQNLSASRPQDRQFILSSKKLLLSDSGFYLCAWSVKGLTGELFFGEGSRLTVL.

Many counts were recorded for this clonotype. This chain joins TRBV18 and TRBJ1-2; D may be TRBD1 (6 bases). Germline V gene sequence: CDR1 KGHSH, CDR2 LQKENI. The CDR3 is 13 residues long. V gave up 2 bases and J gave up 2 bases, with 6 bases separating them. CDR3 protein: CASSPRGNYGYTF. CDR3 DNA: TGTGCCAGCTCACCAAGGGGGAACTATGGCTACACCTTC.

This clonotype was found a few times. V is TRBV9 and J is TRBJ2-2; D is uncertain. V was cut by 4 bases and J by 0 bases, with 10 bases left in between. The CDR3 sequence is 15 residues long. Germline-derived CDR1 and CDR2 are SGDLS and YYNGEE. CDR3: CASSLMGSNTGELFF. As DNA, the CDR3 is TGTGCCAGCAGCTTAATGGGGTCGAACACCGGGGAGCTGTTTTTT.

There are many counts of this clonotype. V and J are TRBV7-9 and TRBJ1-1, with unresolved D. The CDR3 runs 12 residues. Germline values: CDR1 SEHNR, CDR2 FQNEAQ (reference sequence). With 5 bases removed from V and 6 bases from J, the gap between germline ends came to 10 bases. The DNA of the CDR3 is TGTGCCAGCAGCCGAGGCTTGCCTGAAGCTTTCTTT. This translates into CASSRGLPEAFF.

There are many counts of this clonotype. V gene TRBV7-3 combines with J gene TRBJ2-3; D unclear. There are 15 residues in the CDR3. CDR1 SGHTA and CDR2 FQGTGA come from the germline V gene. V gave up 5 bases and J gave up 1 base, with 13 bases separating them. DNA of the CDR3: TGTGCCAGCAGCCTTCGAGGCAGCGGCACAGATACGCAGTATTTT. Its protein product is CASSLRGSGTDTQYF.

The V gene is TRBV7-6, the J gene TRBJ1-1; 9 nucleotides match TRBD1. Germline V CDR1 and CDR2: SGHVS, FNYEAQ. This CDR3 region has 14 residues. With 6 bases clipped from V and 0 bases from J, the junction kept 2 bases outside the gene matches. The CDR3 here is CASRGTGMNTEAFF. DNA of the CDR3: TGTGCCAGCAGAGGGACAGGGATGAACACTGAAGCTTTCTTT.

This chain joins TRBV19 and TRBJ1-2; 7 nucleotides line up with TRBD1. V was clipped by 5 bases and J by 0 bases; unmatched bases: 9. CDR3 length: 16 residues. Germline V lookup: CDR1 LNHDA, CDR2 SQIVND (reference sequence). CDR3 DNA: TGTGCCAGTAGTTCGTCGCGACAGGGAGCTAACTATGGCTACACCTTC. Translating gives CASSSSRQGANYGYTF.

The J gene is TRBJ2-4, the V gene TRBV4-3; no clear D. Germline values: CDR1 LGHNA, CDR2 YSLEER. V was clipped by 3 bases and J by 1 base, with 10 bases between them. The CDR3 is 15 residues long. The CDR3 reads CASSHTPDAKNIQYF. The CDR3 region has the DNA TGCGCCAGCAGCCACACCCCAGATGCCAAAAACATTCAGTACTTC.

This clonotype was observed at least ten times. The chain couples TRBV6-5 to TRBJ2-6; D gene unclear. Trimming took 2 bases from V and 0 from J, leaving 5 bases between them. Germline CDR1 and CDR2: MNHEY and SVGAGI. There are 15 residues in the CDR3. The DNA for the CDR3 is TGTGCCAGCAGTTACAGGACCTCTGGGGCCAACGTCCTGACTTTC. This codes for CASSYRTSGANVLTF.

In its sample, this clonotype was seen many times. The chain links TRBV29-1 to TRBJ1-4; 7 nucleotides align to TRBD1. The CDR3 runs to 12 residues. Germline V lookup: CDR1 SQVTM, CDR2 ANQGSEA. The V and J ends lost 4 bases and 8 bases, in that order; junction bases with no gene match: 4. The CDR3 loop is CSVGQGREKLFF. DNA for the CDR3: TGCAGCGTTGGACAGGGAAGGGAAAAACTGTTTTTT.

This clonotype appeared a few times. This sequence joins TRBV7-2 and TRBJ1-5; D unresolved. Trimming shortened V by 3 bases and J by 7 bases, and 16 bases separated the two germline ends. The CDR3 runs 15 residues. Germline V CDR1 and CDR2: SGHTA, FQGNSA. The CDR3 sequence is CASSFLVERQQPQHF. CDR3 bases: TGTGCCAGCAGCTTCTTAGTGGAGAGGCAGCAGCCCCAGCATTTT.

The gene calls are TRBV20-1 and TRBJ2-4; 7 nucleotides match TRBD2. The CDR3 runs 16 residues. The V and J ends lost 5 bases and 4 bases, in that order; junction bases with no gene match: 14. Germline V lookup: CDR1 DFQATT, CDR2 SNEGSKA (reference sequence). The CDR3 sequence: CSAPTLAGARKNIQYF. The CDR3 bases are TGCAGTGCTCCAACCTTAGCGGGTGCCCGGAAAAACATTCAGTACTTC.

This clonotype was found many times. CDR3 in DNA: TGTGCCACCAGCAGCGCCTGGATGGGTGATGGCAATCAGCCCCAGCATTTT. Protein product: CATSSAWMGDGNQPQHF. This chain joins TRBV15 and TRBJ1-5, with D unclear. The CDR3 totals 17 residues. The V gene lost 3 bases and the J gene lost 2 bases, with 17 bases spanning the gap. Germline-derived CDR1 and CDR2 are LNHNV and YYDKDF (reference sequence). The full variable domain, its missing parts supplied by reference TRBV15 and TRBJ1-5, is DAMVIQNPRYQVTQFGKPVTLSCSQTLNHNVMYWYQQKSSQAPKLLFHYYDKDFNNEADTPDNFQSRRPNTSFCFLDIRSPGLGDTAMYLCATSSAWMGDGNQPQHFGDGTRLSIL.

The V and J genes are TRBV3-2 and TRBJ1-5; the DNA was not compared with TRBD1, the D call given in the table. TRBV3-2 is classified as a pseudogene. CDR3 size: 15 residues. CDR3: CASKTWTANNQPQHF. For the CDR3, the DNA is TGTGCCAGCAAAACGTGGACAGCAAACAATCAGCCCCAGCATTTT.

The gene calls are TRBV10-3 and TRBJ2-7, with D perhaps TRBD2 (7 bases). This CDR3 region has 13 residues. The germline V and J ends were trimmed by 4 bases and 6 bases, with 13 bases remaining between them. CDR1 is ENHRY and CDR2 is SYGVKD in the germline V gene. The DNA for the CDR3 is TGTGCCATCAGTGGCCCGGGGGGCTCCGAGCAGTACTTC. This encodes CAISGPGGSEQYF.

Only a few counts were recorded for this clonotype. V usage is TRBV28 and J usage is TRBJ2-7; 8 positions match TRBD1. The V segment lost 0 bases and the J segment 2 bases; nucleotides outside the gene matches: 6. The CDR3 length is 16 residues. Germline lookup yields CDR1 MDHEN and CDR2 SYDVKM. This chain's CDR3 is CASSLWSGDRPYEQYF. The DNA for the CDR3 is TGTGCCAGCAGTTTATGGAGTGGGGACAGGCCCTACGAGCAGTACTTC.

The chain has TRBV7-8 and TRBJ1-5, with D unresolved. The germline CDR1 and CDR2 sequences are SGHVS and FQNEAQ. The CDR3 is 15 amino acids. Trimming shortened V by 1 base and J by 1 base, and 8 bases separated the two germline ends. CDR3 region: CASSLGGRSNQPQHF. The CDR3 region has the DNA TGTGCCAGCAGCTTAGGAGGGCGAAGCAATCAGCCCCAGCATTTT.

This clonotype was observed at least ten times. DNA of the CDR3: TGTGCCAGCAGTTCCCTTTCGGGCGGGGAAGGCTCCTACGAGCAGTACTTC. Encoded protein: CASSSLSGGEGSYEQYF. The chain joins TRBV6-2 or TRBV6-3 to TRBJ2-7, with TRBD2 as a possible D gene (6 bases). This CDR3 spans 17 amino acids. Germline loops: CDR1 MNHEY, CDR2 SVGEGT. Trimming shortened V by 4 bases and J by 0 bases, and 19 bases separated the two germline ends.

The sample holds many counts of this clonotype. The chain joins TRBV7-2 to TRBJ1-5; D ambiguous. The germline V and J ends were trimmed by 5 bases and 4 bases, with 6 bases remaining between them. Germline V lookup: CDR1 SGHTA, CDR2 FQGNSA. The CDR3 extends over 12 amino acids. The CDR3 sequence is CASSHPNQPQHF. In DNA form, the CDR3 reads TGTGCCAGCAGCCACCCAAATCAGCCCCAGCATTTT.

Turning to this clonotype: Possible read error: a much larger clone is one base away. The chain couples TRBV6-1 to TRBJ2-3; D tentatively fits TRBD1 or TRBD2 (5 bases each). The germline CDR1 and CDR2 sequences are MNHNS and SASEGT. The CDR3 is 15 amino acids. The germline V and J ends were trimmed by 7 bases and 4 bases, with 18 bases remaining between them. The chain's CDR3 is CASTIVGDRSDTQYF. The CDR3 nucleotides read TGTGCCAGCACCATAGTCGGGGACCGCTCAGATACGCAGTATTTT.

This clonotype was detected once. The gene calls are TRBV25-1 and TRBJ2-7; D is unresolved. The length of the CDR3 is 11 residues. Germline CDR1 and CDR2: MGHDK and SYGVNS. The germline V and J ends were trimmed by 5 bases and 2 bases, with 4 bases remaining between them. The CDR3 sequence is CASSSAYEQYF. CDR3 nucleotides: TGTGCCAGCAGTTCAGCCTACGAGCAGTACTTC.

In this sample, this clonotype turned up many times. The chain links TRBV29-1 to TRBJ2-7; the D gene is possibly TRBD2 (6 bases). The length of the CDR3 is 11 residues. Germline V CDR1 and CDR2: SQVTM, ANQGSEA. V lost 5 bases to trimming and J lost 2 bases, with 7 bases between them. The CDR3 sequence is CSVSGAYEQYF. CDR3 DNA sequence: TGCAGCGTTTCGGGGGCCTACGAGCAGTACTTC.

V is TRBV15 and J is TRBJ1-6; D perhaps matches TRBD1 (5 bases). In germline, CDR1 is LNHNV, CDR2 YYDKDF (reference sequence). V was clipped by 4 bases and J by 7 bases, with 17 bases between them. The CDR3 consists of 16 residues. The CDR3 region has the DNA TGTGCCACCAGCATGGAGGGGACGGGTTCCAATTCACCCCTCCACTTT. Protein product: CATSMEGTGSNSPLHF.

This clonotype was seen repeatedly, ten times or more. The chain carries TRBV27 and TRBJ1-1; a possible D gene is TRBD1 (5 bases). The V gene's germline CDR1 is MNHEY and CDR2 SMNVEV (reference sequence). The CDR3 spans 16 residues. V lost 4 bases and J lost 0, with 15 bases in between. CDR3 in amino acids: CASSSTPGGVNTEAFF. The CDR3 DNA reads as TGTGCCAGCAGTTCAACGCCTGGGGGAGTGAACACTGAAGCTTTCTTT.

This clonotype appeared a few times. The chain carries TRBV28 and TRBJ1-4, with TRBD1 identical over 7 bases. This CDR3 has 15 residues. The ends lost 2 bases at V and 5 bases at J; junction bases unmatched: 5. The V gene's germline CDR1 is MDHEN and CDR2 SYDVKM. The CDR3 sequence is CASSLPGQKNEKLFF. In nucleotides, the CDR3 is TGTGCCAGCAGTTTACCGGGACAGAAAAATGAAAAACTGTTTTTT.

There are a few counts of this clonotype. The CDR3 nucleotides read TGTGCCAGCAGCCCCGCAGGGGGTTACTCCGGAAACACCATATATTTT. It translates to CASSPAGGYSGNTIYF. This chain connects TRBV7-6 to TRBJ1-3; 7 nucleotides match TRBD1. Germline loops: CDR1 SGHVS, CDR2 FNYEAQ. With V trimmed by 5 bases and J by 4 bases, 11 bases remained unmatched. This CDR3 contains 16 residues.

The chain is built from TRBV29-1 and TRBJ1-2; 9 bases match TRBD1. Germline V gives CDR1 SQVTM, CDR2 ANQGSEA. The junction had 14 bases not matched to a gene; V was cut back by 5 bases and J by 10 bases. The CDR3 is made up of 14 amino acids. This CDR3 is CSVTPRTGAHDYTF. CDR3 sequence (DNA): TGCAGCGTTACCCCTCGGACAGGGGCCCATGACTACACCTTC.